This TCR beta chain was sequenced for a study of blood T cell repertoires in COVID-19. Study overall: From T cells, B-cell-depleted T cells, or PBMCs came the material, which was cDNA or gDNA.

Profiling relied on immunoSEQ multiplex PCR, and the TCRdb table lists in-frame clones only, not all of them. The repertoire includes around 31,000 clones, roughly nine tenths of them detected once, and about 24% sits in the top ten. This CDR3 is 14 amino acids long. Germline-derived CDR1 and CDR2 are SSHAT and FNYEAQ (reference sequence). Comment on this clone: One junction end disagrees with the germline gene, perhaps due to a read error.

Sequencing used peripheral blood. The chain uses TRBV7-7 and TRBJ2-1; 10 nucleotides agree with TRBD2. This sequence was found in a human donor with active COVID-19. The donor label of this sample is uncertain. DNA for the CDR3: TGTGCTAGCAGCTTAGCGGGGGGAAGGAATGAGCAGTTCTTC. Protein: CASSLAGGRNEQFF.